These 22 T cell receptor beta chains were all obtained from the same sample, sequenced in a study of blood T cells in healthy people across ages. A J-beta primer mix and a sample-barcoded 5' primer were used in a second PCR of roughly 6 to 12 cycles. TCRdb re-derived calls from the 5' RACE reads in MiXCR, one entry per CDR3 protein. The sample includes roughly 500,000 distinct CDR3 sequences, nearly 25% of them seen just once. Another study also made use of these data, one on T cells of mothers and their children.

The sequenced sample was blood. These receptors originate from a boy younger than 18 in good health.

The chain is built from TRBV29-1 and TRBJ2-5; 9 bases align to TRBD1. The length of the CDR3 is 14 residues. V shed 2 bases, J shed 2 bases, and the junction held 3 bases outside the gene matches. Germline CDR1 and CDR2: SQVTM and ANQGSEA. The CDR3 bases are TGCAGCGTTGAACCGGGACAGGGACAAGAGACCCAGTACTTC. Translation: CSVEPGQGQETQYF.

The chain links TRBV7-9 to TRBJ2-3, with unresolved D. V lost 8 bases and J lost 5, with 5 bases in between. Germline CDR1 reads SEHNR; CDR2 reads FQNEAQ (reference sequence). This CDR3 spans 10 amino acids. CDR3 loop: CASGGDTQYF. In DNA, the CDR3 is TGTGCCAGCGGTGGAGATACGCAGTATTTT. The entire variable domain, with the rest obtained from reference TRBV7-9 and TRBJ2-3, is as follows: DTGVSQNPRHKITKRGQNVTFRCDPISEHNRLYWYRQTLGQGPEFLTYFQNEAQLEKSRLLSDRFSAERPKGSFSTLEIQRTEQGDSAMYLCASGGDTQYFGPGTRLTVL.

The chain joins TRBV12-3 or TRBV12-4 to TRBJ1-5; D is undetermined. V lost 3 bases and J lost 7, with 10 bases in between. The CDR3 extends over 13 amino acids. CDR3 DNA sequence: TGTGCCAGCAGTTTTGGAATTACGCAGCCCCAGCATTTT. It specifies CASSFGITQPQHF.

The rearrangement uses TRBV11-2 and TRBJ2-5; TRBD2 matches at 7 bases. Per germline, CDR1 SGHAT and CDR2 FQNNGV. With V trimmed by 5 bases and J by 0 bases, 9 bases remained unmatched. The CDR3 has 16 residues. This CDR3 reads CASSPGEGEHQETQYF. In nucleotides, the CDR3 is TGTGCCAGCAGCCCGGGGGAGGGAGAGCACCAAGAGACCCAGTACTTC.

This clonotype was detected only once. This chain links TRBV30 with TRBJ2-7; no reliable D call. Trimming removed 2 bases from V and 2 bases from J, with 4 bases in between. Germline V CDR1 and CDR2: GTSNPN, SVGIG (reference sequence). The CDR3 loop spans 11 amino acids. CDR3 bases: TGTGCCTGGAGTAGAGCCTACGAGCAGTACTTC. It encodes CAWSRAYEQYF.

The chain recombines TRBV28 with TRBJ1-2, with D possibly TRBD1 on 6 matching bases. This CDR3 has 15 amino acids. The V end was cut by 3 bases, the J end by 5 bases, with 16 bases between. Germline CDR1 and CDR2: MDHEN and SYDVKM. The CDR3, as DNA: TGTGCCAGCAGTTTGAATATACAGGGAAAATATGGCTACACCTTC. This sequence encodes CASSLNIQGKYGYTF.

V and J are TRBV19 and TRBJ2-1; a possible D gene is TRBD1 (5 bases). Trimming removed 7 bases at V and 1 base at J, with 14 bases between. The CDR3 sequence is 15 residues long. Germline CDR1 reads LNHDA; CDR2 reads SQIVND (reference sequence). CDR3 nucleotide sequence: TGTGCCAGTACCCTTTATGCAGGGTCCTACAATGAGCAGTTCTTC. This gives the protein CASTLYAGSYNEQFF.

The gene calls are TRBV9 and TRBJ1-1; the D is unclear. Germline lookup yields CDR1 SGDLS and CDR2 YYNGEE. This CDR3 comprises 14 residues. Trimming left V 4 bases short and J 1 base short, with 11 bases between. The CDR3 DNA follows: TGTGCCAGCAGCCTAAAGACTCAGAACACTGAAGCTTTCTTT. It specifies CASSLKTQNTEAFF.

Ten or more counts support this clonotype. This rearrangement joins TRBV28 to TRBJ2-2; 11 positions match TRBD2. Germline CDR1 is MDHEN and CDR2 is SYDVKM. V lost 6 bases, J lost 6 bases, and 12 bases stayed unmatched. There are 17 residues in the CDR3. The CDR3, as DNA: TGTGCCAGCAGACTAACCGGGACTAGCGGCCCCGCCGGGGAGCTGTTTTTT. It is translated as CASRLTGTSGPAGELFF.

This sequence joins TRBV5-1 and TRBJ2-7, with 9 bases fitting TRBD1. The CDR3 extends over 15 amino acids. CDR1 is SGHRS, CDR2 YFSETQ, per germline. The V segment lost 4 bases and the J segment 3 bases; nucleotides outside the gene matches: 8. For the CDR3, the DNA is TGCGCCAGCAGCCCGGCAAGGACAGGGGACTACGAGCAGTACTTC. Translating gives CASSPARTGDYEQYF.

The rearrangement links TRBV20-1 to TRBJ1-5; 7 nucleotides agree with TRBD1. CDR1 DFQATT and CDR2 SNEGSKA come from the germline V gene (reference sequence). This CDR3 is built from 17 residues. J lost 0 bases, V lost 5 bases, and 13 bases had no gene match. The CDR3 region has the DNA TGCAGTGCTGGGGACCCCAGGGGGGTCTATAGCAATCAGCCCCAGCATTTT. The encoded protein is CSAGDPRGVYSNQPQHF.

This clonotype was seen only a few times. V is TRBV27 and J is TRBJ2-1; 9 positions match TRBD1. The CDR3 is 16 residues long. CDR1 is MNHEY and CDR2 is SMNVEV in the germline V gene (reference sequence). Unmatched junction bases numbered 14, after V lost 5 bases and J lost 9 bases. The DNA of the CDR3 is TGTGCCAGCAGTCCCCTCCCGGGACAGGGTTTCGGTGAGCAGTTCTTC. It encodes CASSPLPGQGFGEQFF.

The V call is TRBV9, the J call TRBJ2-5; a weak D match, TRBD2 (5 bases). V gave up 0 bases and J gave up 5 bases, with 8 bases separating them. This CDR3 comprises 13 residues. Germline V CDR1 and CDR2: SGDLS, YYNGEE. The CDR3 loop reads CASSVDSDETQYF. CDR3 nucleotide sequence: TGTGCCAGCAGCGTAGATAGCGACGAGACCCAGTACTTC.

The V gene is TRBV4-1, the J gene TRBJ1-5; 7 nucleotides line up with TRBD1. Germline values: CDR1 MGHRA, CDR2 YSYEKL. V lost 0 bases and J lost 7; bases outside the gene matches: 9. This CDR3 has 16 residues. The CDR3 nucleotides are TGCGCCAGCAGCCAAGACGCCAGTACAGGGGCCCAGCCCCAGCATTTT. This gives the protein CASSQDASTGAQPQHF.

The rearrangement links TRBV7-9 to TRBJ1-2; TRBD1 matches at 7 bases. The CDR3 runs 15 residues. V lost 5 bases and J lost 4; bases outside the gene matches: 10. Germline V CDR1 and CDR2: SEHNR, FQNEAQ (reference sequence). This CDR3 reads CASSLSQGTVYGYTF. CDR3 DNA sequence: TGTGCCAGCAGCCTATCCCAAGGGACAGTCTATGGCTACACCTTC. The whole variable domain, remainder taken from reference TRBV7-9 and TRBJ1-2, is DTGVSQNPRHKITKRGQNVTFRCDPISEHNRLYWYRQTLGQGPEFLTYFQNEAQLEKSRLLSDRFSAERPKGSFSTLEIQRTEQGDSAMYLCASSLSQGTVYGYTFGSGTRLTVV.

The chain is built from TRBV4-3 and TRBJ1-1; 7 nucleotides match TRBD1. V trimming: 2 bases; J trimming: 0 bases; junction bases outside the gene matches: 6. The CDR3 consists of 16 residues. Germline lookup yields CDR1 LGHNA and CDR2 YSLEER. CDR3 loop: CASSQQGVYVNTEAFF. As DNA, the CDR3 is TGCGCCAGCAGCCAACAGGGGGTGTATGTGAACACTGAAGCTTTCTTT.

This chain uses TRBV11-1 with TRBJ1-2; 12 nucleotides line up with TRBD1. The CDR3 length is 18 residues. Germline loops: CDR1 SGHAT, CDR2 FQDESV (reference sequence). V lost 1 base to trimming and J lost 2 bases; unmatched junction nucleotides: 8. The CDR3 DNA follows: TGTGCCAGCAGCTTAGGAGGGACAGGGGGCGCCTTGAACTATGGCTACACCTTC. Protein product: CASSLGGTGGALNYGYTF.

This clonotype was counted many times. This rearrangement joins TRBV20-1 to TRBJ2-7; 9 bases match TRBD1. The CDR3 runs to 13 residues. The trim removed 6 bases at V and 2 bases at J, leaving 5 bases unmatched. Germline V gene lookup returns CDR1 DFQATT and CDR2 SNEGSKA (reference sequence). The CDR3: CSATDRGAYEQYF. As DNA, the CDR3 is TGCAGTGCCACAGACAGGGGGGCCTACGAGCAGTACTTC.

This clonotype has at least ten counts. The chain uses TRBV4-1 and TRBJ2-4, with D unresolved. This CDR3 comprises 17 residues. CDR1 is MGHRA, CDR2 YSYEKL, per germline. V lost 0 bases and J lost 0, with 12 bases in between. CDR3 DNA sequence: TGCGCCAGCAGCCAAGATCCCGGGCTCCTAGCCAAAAACATTCAGTACTTC. Its protein product is CASSQDPGLLAKNIQYF.

This clonotype was picked up a small number of times. The CDR3 here is CASSQERSGSGATQYF. The CDR3 DNA reads as TGCGCCAGCAGCCAAGAGCGGAGCGGGAGTGGGGCTACGCAGTATTTT. The chain joins TRBV4-1 to TRBJ2-3, with 8 bases lining up with TRBD2. Per germline, CDR1 MGHRA and CDR2 YSYEKL. V lost 0 bases, J lost 8 bases, and 10 bases stayed unmatched. The CDR3 is made up of 16 amino acids.

The V gene is TRBV20-1, the J gene TRBJ2-1; TRBD2 matches at 13 bases. CDR1 is DFQATT and CDR2 is SNEGSKA in the germline V gene (reference sequence). CDR3 length: 12 residues. V was pared by 5 bases and J by 10 bases, with 2 bases of the junction left unmatched. DNA for the CDR3: TGCAGTGCTGGGACTAGCGGGACCGAGCAGTTCTTC. Its translation: CSAGTSGTEQFF.

This sequence joins TRBV4-2 and TRBJ2-3; D unresolved. Germline V gives CDR1 LGHNA, CDR2 YNFKEQ. V gave up 1 base and J gave up 4 bases, with 9 bases separating them. The CDR3 is made up of 14 amino acids. CDR3 protein: CASSQGPEADTQYF. CDR3 nucleotide sequence: TGTGCCAGCAGCCAAGGCCCAGAGGCAGATACGCAGTATTTT.